Presented here are 10 T cell receptor beta chains from one specimen sequenced in a study of T-cell reconstitution after alpha-beta-depleted transplantation in children. Researchers prepared the TCRbeta library using unique molecular identifiers, the study reports. From the PCR reads, TCRdb called clonotypes with MiXCR, one entry per CDR3 protein. The sample carries a few hundred thousand distinct CDR3 sequences, around 13% recorded once. The source material was PBMCs, mostly from graft donor cells, sampled 360 days after TCRalphabeta/CD19-depleted stem cell transplant. These receptor sequences come from a male patient younger than 18 who had a stem cell transplant for acute myeloid leukemia, so the T cells may come from the graft donor.

The table lists this clonotype with a few counts. This chain's CDR3 is CASSGRRTSGRRGTDTQYF. The CDR3, as DNA: TGTGCCAGCAGTGGCCGCCGAACTAGCGGGAGGCGCGGCACAGATACGCAGTATTTT. The gene calls are TRBV6-1 and TRBJ2-3; 12 nucleotides align to TRBD2. J gave up 1 base and V 4 bases, and 12 bases lay outside the gene matches. The CDR3 has 19 residues. Germline V lookup: CDR1 MNHNS, CDR2 SASEGT.

There are many counts of this clonotype. The CDR3 here is CASSHGSSYEQYF. Here the CDR3 DNA reads TGCGCCAGCAGTCACGGGAGCTCCTACGAGCAGTACTTC. This sequence joins TRBV4-3 and TRBJ2-7; a weak D match, TRBD2 (6 bases). Trimming stripped 6 bases from V and 0 bases from J, with 9 bases between. The CDR3 totals 13 residues. Germline loops: CDR1 LGHNA, CDR2 YSLEER.

As concerns this clonotype: This could be a read error, since a much larger clone is one nucleotide away. The chain couples TRBV29-1 to TRBJ1-3; D may be TRBD1 (6 bases). Germline loops: CDR1 SQVTM, CDR2 ANQGSEA. The CDR3 has 12 residues. The CDR3 DNA reads as TGCAGCGTCGTCAGGGGAGGAAACACCGTATATTTT. This translates into CSVVRGGNTVYF.

This clonotype was seen many times. The J gene is TRBJ2-2, the V gene TRBV29-1; the match to TRBD2 covers 10 bases. The germline gives CDR1 SQVTM, CDR2 ANQGSEA. The V gene end was trimmed by 6 bases and the J gene end by 5 bases; junction bases not matched to a gene: 6. This CDR3 region has 14 residues. This CDR3 is CSVDTSGKTGELFF. In nucleotides, the CDR3 is TGCAGCGTGGACACTAGCGGGAAGACCGGGGAGCTGTTTTTT.

This chain links TRBV6-1 with TRBJ2-2; D is undetermined. CDR3 length equals 13 residues. In germline, CDR1 is MNHNS, CDR2 SASEGT. Trimming took 6 bases from V and 4 from J, leaving 9 bases between them. DNA of the CDR3: TGTGCCAGCAGCCACCAACCCACCGGGGAGCTGTTTTTT. This encodes CASSHQPTGELFF.

This clonotype was counted many times. CDR3 protein: CSATRDPTGELFF. CDR3 DNA sequence: TGCAGCGCGACCCGGGACCCGACGGGGGAGCTGTTTTTT. V is TRBV29-1 and J is TRBJ2-2; possibly TRBD1 or TRBD2 for D (5 bases each). The V gene lost 7 bases and the J gene lost 8 bases, with 17 bases spanning the gap. In germline, CDR1 is SQVTM, CDR2 ANQGSEA. This CDR3 has 13 residues.

This clonotype was seen more than once but under ten times. This chain connects TRBV3-1 to TRBJ2-2; no reliable D call. The CDR3 is 15 residues long. Germline assignment: CDR1 LGHDT and CDR2 YNNKEL (reference sequence). Trimming stripped 4 bases from V and 2 bases from J, with 11 bases between. Here the CDR3 reads CASSRKVANTGELFF. The CDR3 DNA reads TGTGCCAGCAGCCGAAAGGTAGCTAACACCGGGGAGCTGTTTTTT.

The chain carries TRBV6-2 or TRBV6-3 and TRBJ2-1; 10 bases map to TRBD2. CDR3 length: 16 amino acids. The V segment lost 2 bases and the J segment 8 bases; nucleotides outside the gene matches: 9. CDR1 is MNHEY, CDR2 SVGEGT, per germline. CDR3: CASSYATLAGPHEQFF. CDR3 bases: TGTGCCAGCAGTTACGCAACACTAGCGGGACCACATGAGCAGTTCTTC.

V gene TRBV29-1 combines with J gene TRBJ1-1; D gene uncertain. The CDR3 is 11 amino acids. V was pared by 1 base and J by 10 bases, with 10 bases between. Germline CDR1 reads SQVTM; CDR2 reads ANQGSEA. The CDR3 loop reads CSVEVARIAFF. CDR3 nucleotides: TGCAGCGTTGAAGTAGCGCGGATAGCTTTCTTT.

V usage is TRBV20-1 and J usage is TRBJ2-2; D tentatively fits TRBD1 or TRBD2 (5 bases each). The CDR3 spans 15 residues. Germline V gene data show CDR1 as DFQATT and CDR2 as SNEGSKA (reference sequence). The V end lost 4 bases, the J end lost 0 bases, and 12 bases lay between the germline ends. The CDR3 nucleotides are TGCAGTGCTATCCCGGGACGAGCGAACACCGGGGAGCTGTTTTTT. Protein product: CSAIPGRANTGELFF.